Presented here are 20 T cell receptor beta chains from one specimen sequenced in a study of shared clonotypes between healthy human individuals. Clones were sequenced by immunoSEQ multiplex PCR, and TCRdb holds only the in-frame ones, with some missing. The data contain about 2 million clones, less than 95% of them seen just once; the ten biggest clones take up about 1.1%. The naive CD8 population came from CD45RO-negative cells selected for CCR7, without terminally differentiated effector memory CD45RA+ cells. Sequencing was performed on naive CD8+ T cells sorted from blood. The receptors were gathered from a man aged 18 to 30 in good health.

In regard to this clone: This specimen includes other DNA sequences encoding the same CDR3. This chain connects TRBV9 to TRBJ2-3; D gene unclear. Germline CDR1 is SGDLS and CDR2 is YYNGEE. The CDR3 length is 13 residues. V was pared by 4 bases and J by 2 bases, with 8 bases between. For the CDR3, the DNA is TGTGCCAGCAGCCTGTATTCCACAGATACGCAGTATTTT. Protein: CASSLYSTDTQYF.

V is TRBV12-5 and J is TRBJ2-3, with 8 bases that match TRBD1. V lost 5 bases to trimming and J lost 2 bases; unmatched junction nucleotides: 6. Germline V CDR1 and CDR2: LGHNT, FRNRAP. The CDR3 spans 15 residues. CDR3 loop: CASGKTGGNTDTQYF. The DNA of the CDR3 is TGTGCTAGTGGTAAAACAGGGGGTAACACAGATACGCAGTATTTT.

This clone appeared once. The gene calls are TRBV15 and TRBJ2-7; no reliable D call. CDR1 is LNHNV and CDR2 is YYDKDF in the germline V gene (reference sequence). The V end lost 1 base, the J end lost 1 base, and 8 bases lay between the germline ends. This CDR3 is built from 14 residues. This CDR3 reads CATSRGAPSYEQYF. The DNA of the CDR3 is TGTGCCACCAGCAGAGGGGCGCCGTCCTACGAGCAGTACTTC.

The CDR3 nucleotides are TGTGCCAGCAGCCCCCGGGACCTAAATTCCGAGCAGTACTTC. The encoded protein is CASSPRDLNSEQYF. The chain links TRBV14 to TRBJ2-7, with D tentatively TRBD1 or TRBD2 (5 bases each). CDR3 length equals 14 residues. CDR1 SGHDN and CDR2 FVKESK come from the germline V gene. The germline V and J ends were trimmed by 4 bases and 6 bases, with 16 bases remaining between them.

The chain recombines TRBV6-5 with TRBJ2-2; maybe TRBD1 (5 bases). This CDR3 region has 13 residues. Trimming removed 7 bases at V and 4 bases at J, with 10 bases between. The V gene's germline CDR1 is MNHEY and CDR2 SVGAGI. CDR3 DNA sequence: TGTGCCAGCAATAGGGGTAGCACCGGGGAGCTGTTTTTT. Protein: CASNRGSTGELFF.

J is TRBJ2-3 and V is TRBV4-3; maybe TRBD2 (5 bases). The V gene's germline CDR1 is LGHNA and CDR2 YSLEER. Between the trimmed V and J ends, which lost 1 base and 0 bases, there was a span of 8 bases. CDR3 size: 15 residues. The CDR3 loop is CASSQVSASTDTQYF. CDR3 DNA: TGCGCCAGCAGCCAAGTTAGCGCTAGCACAGATACGCAGTATTTT.

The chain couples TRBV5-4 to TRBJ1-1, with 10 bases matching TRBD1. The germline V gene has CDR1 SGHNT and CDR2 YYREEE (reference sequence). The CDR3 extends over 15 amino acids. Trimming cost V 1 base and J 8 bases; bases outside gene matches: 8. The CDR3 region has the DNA TGTGCCAGCAGCTTGCCCCCCGGGACAGGGGAAGAAGCTTTCTTT. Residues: CASSLPPGTGEEAFF.

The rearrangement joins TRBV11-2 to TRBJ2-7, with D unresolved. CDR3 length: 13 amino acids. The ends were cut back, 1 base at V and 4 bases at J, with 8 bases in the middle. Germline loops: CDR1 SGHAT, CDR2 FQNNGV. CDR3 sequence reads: CASSLAAAYEQYF. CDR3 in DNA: TGTGCCAGCAGCTTAGCGGCTGCGTACGAGCAGTACTTC.

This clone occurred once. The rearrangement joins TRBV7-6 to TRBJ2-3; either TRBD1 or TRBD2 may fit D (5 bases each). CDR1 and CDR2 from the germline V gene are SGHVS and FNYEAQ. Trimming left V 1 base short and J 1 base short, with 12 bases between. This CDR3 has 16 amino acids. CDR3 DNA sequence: TGTGCCAGCAGCTTAGTGAGGGGATTTGGCACAGATACGCAGTATTTT. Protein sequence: CASSLVRGFGTDTQYF.

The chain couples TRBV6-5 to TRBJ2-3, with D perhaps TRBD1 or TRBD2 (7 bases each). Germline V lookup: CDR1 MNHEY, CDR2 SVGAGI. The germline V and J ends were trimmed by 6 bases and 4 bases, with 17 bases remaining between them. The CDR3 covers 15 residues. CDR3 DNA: TGTGCCAGCAGCCCCCAGGGGGGGGCCCCAGATACGCAGTATTTT. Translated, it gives CASSPQGGAPDTQYF.

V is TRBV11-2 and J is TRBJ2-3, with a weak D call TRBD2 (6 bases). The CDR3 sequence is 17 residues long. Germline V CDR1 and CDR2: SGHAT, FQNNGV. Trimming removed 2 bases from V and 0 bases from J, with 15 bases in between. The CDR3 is CASSLFGTAFSTDTQYF. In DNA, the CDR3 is TGTGCCAGCAGCTTATTCGGGACTGCCTTTAGCACAGATACGCAGTATTTT.

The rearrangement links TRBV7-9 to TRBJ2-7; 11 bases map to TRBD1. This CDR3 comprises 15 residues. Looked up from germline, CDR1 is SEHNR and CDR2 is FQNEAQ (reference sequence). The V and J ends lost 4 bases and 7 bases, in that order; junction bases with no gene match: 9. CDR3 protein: CASSSPDRGLLEQYF. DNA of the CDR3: TGTGCCAGCAGCTCCCCGGACAGGGGGCTCTTAGAGCAGTACTTC.

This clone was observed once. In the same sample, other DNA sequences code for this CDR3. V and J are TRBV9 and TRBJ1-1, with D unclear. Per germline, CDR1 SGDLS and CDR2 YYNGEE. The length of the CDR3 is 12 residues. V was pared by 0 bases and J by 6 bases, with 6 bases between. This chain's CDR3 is CASSVGGPEAFF. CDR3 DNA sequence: TGTGCCAGCAGCGTAGGGGGTCCTGAAGCTTTCTTT.

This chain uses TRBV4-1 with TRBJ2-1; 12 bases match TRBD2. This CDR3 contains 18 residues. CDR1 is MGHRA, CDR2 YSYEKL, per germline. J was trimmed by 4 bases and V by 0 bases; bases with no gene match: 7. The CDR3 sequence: CASSQDRTSGGFYNEQFF. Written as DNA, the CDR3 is TGCGCCAGCAGCCAAGATAGAACTAGCGGGGGGTTTTACAATGAGCAGTTCTTC.

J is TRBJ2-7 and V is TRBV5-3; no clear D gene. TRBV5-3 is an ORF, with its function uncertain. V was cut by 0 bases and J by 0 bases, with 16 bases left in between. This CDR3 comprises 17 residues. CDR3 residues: CARSLVNETPSSYEQYF. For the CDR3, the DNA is TGTGCCAGAAGCTTGGTGAACGAGACTCCGAGCTCCTACGAGCAGTACTTC.

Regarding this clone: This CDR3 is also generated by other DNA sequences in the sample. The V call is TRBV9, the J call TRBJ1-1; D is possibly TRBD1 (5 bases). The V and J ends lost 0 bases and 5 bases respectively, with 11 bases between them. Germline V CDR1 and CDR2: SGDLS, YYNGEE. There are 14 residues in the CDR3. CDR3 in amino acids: CASSVGGSGTEAFF. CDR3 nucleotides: TGTGCCAGCAGCGTAGGGGGCTCCGGAACTGAAGCTTTCTTT.

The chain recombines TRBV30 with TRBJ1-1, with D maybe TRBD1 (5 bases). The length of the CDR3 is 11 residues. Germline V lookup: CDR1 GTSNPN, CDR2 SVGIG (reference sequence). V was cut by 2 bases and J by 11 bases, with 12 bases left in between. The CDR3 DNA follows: TGTGCCTGGAGTTTCGGGGACGGGGCTTTCTTT. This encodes CAWSFGDGAFF.

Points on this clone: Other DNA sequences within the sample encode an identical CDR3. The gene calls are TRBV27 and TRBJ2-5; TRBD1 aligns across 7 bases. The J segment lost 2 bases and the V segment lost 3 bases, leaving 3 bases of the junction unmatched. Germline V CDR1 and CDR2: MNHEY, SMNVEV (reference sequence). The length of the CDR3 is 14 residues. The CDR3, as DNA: TGTGCCAGCAGTTTCCTGGGACAGCAAGAGACCCAGTACTTC. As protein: CASSFLGQQETQYF.

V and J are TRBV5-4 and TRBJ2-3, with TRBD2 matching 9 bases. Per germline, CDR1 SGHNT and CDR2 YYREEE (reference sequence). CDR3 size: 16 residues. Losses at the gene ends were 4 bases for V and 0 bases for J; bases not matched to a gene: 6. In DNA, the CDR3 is TGTGCCAGCAGCGAAGGGACTAGCCTTAGCACAGATACGCAGTATTTT. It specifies CASSEGTSLSTDTQYF.

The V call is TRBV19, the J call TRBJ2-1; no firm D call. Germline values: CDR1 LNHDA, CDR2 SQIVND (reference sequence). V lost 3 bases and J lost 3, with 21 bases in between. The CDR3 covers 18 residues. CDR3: CASSITRPYVDHYNEQFF. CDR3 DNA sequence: TGTGCCAGTAGTATCACAAGGCCCTACGTGGATCACTACAATGAGCAGTTCTTC.